These T cell receptor beta chains were read from a single sample in a study of blood T cell repertoires in COVID-19. Measured with immunoSEQ multiplex PCR; TCRdb has only the in-frame clones, and not every one. The sample lists 85,000 or so clones; about 96% were seen once. Sequencing was done on a sample of peripheral blood. These receptors all stem from a human donor with active COVID-19. The donor label of this sample is uncertain. Each CDR3 is given with its conserved first and last residue. Each record gives: D gene, clone size, V gene, J gene, CDR3 protein, CDR3 DNA. D genes are given only for firm matches. Clone size is shown for a subset of rows, as once, few, many or a class of expanded clone.

.	.	TRBV7-2	TRBJ1-2	CASSLEGGIGYTF	TGTGCCAGCAGCTTAGAAGGCGGGATTGGCTACACCTTC
.	once	TRBV11-2	TRBJ2-1	CASSLSYNEQFF	TGTGCCAGCAGCCTGTCGTACAATGAGCAGTTCTTC
.	.	TRBV6-1	TRBJ2-2	CASSDGSLIHTGELFF	TGTGCCAGCAGTGACGGGAGCCTTATCCACACCGGGGAGCTGTTTTTT
TRBD1	.	TRBV5-4	TRBJ2-6	CASSFRTGASGANVLTF	TGTGCCAGCAGCTTTCGGACAGGGGCCTCTGGGGCCAACGTCCTGACTTTC
.	.	TRBV4-3	TRBJ2-2	CASSPSFGQGLIQSRDTGELFF	TGCGCCAGCAGCCCTAGTTTCGGGCAGGGACTGATACAAAGCCGGGACACCGGGGAGCTGTTTTTT
TRBD2	few	TRBV10-3	TRBJ2-1	CAIGLAGVYNEQFF	TGTGCCATCGGGCTAGCGGGAGTCTACAATGAGCAGTTCTTC
TRBD1	.	TRBV11-2	TRBJ2-2	CASSLAWTGKTGELFF	TGTGCCAGCAGCTTAGCCTGGACAGGGAAGACCGGGGAGCTGTTTTTT
.	.	TRBV15	TRBJ1-1	CATSRDRGQNTEAFF	TGTGCCACCAGCAGAGACAGGGGACAGAACACTGAAGCTTTCTTT
TRBD1	once	TRBV4-1	TRBJ1-6	CASSQGDSRSYNSPLHF	TGCGCCAGCAGCCAAGGGGACAGCCGCTCCTATAATTCACCCCTCCACTTT
.	.	TRBV7-2	TRBJ2-3	CASSLSNTQYF	TGTGCCAGCAGCTTGTCTAATACGCAGTATTTT
.	.	TRBV5-1	TRBJ1-4	CASSVPTGVNEKLFF	TGCGCCAGCAGCGTTCCCACAGGAGTTAATGAAAAACTGTTTTTT
.	.	TRBV6-2/TRBV6-3	TRBJ2-3	CASSYRWEAGADTQYF	TGTGCCAGCAGTTACAGGTGGGAGGCCGGCGCAGATACGCAGTATTTT
TRBD2	.	TRBV6-5	TRBJ2-7	CASSIAGGSLEQYF	TGTGCCAGCAGTATAGCGGGAGGCTCCCTCGAGCAGTACTTC
TRBD2	.	TRBV4-2	TRBJ2-1	CASSHGTSGDNEQFF	TGTGCCAGCAGCCATGGGACTAGCGGGGACAATGAGCAGTTCTTC
.	.	TRBV21-1	TRBJ2-7	CASTLVQGRAYEQYF	TGTGCCAGCACCTTGGTACAGGGGCGAGCCTACGAGCAGTACTTC
TRBD1	.	TRBV7-6	TRBJ2-5	CASRHGQGNSQETQYF	TGTGCCAGCAGACACGGACAGGGGAATTCCCAAGAGACCCAGTACTTC
.	.	TRBV2	TRBJ2-1	CASSEARGGYNEQFF	TGTGCCAGCAGTGAAGCGCGGGGAGGCTACAATGAGCAGTTCTTC
.	.	TRBV27	TRBJ1-1	CASSPIQNLNTEAFF	TGTGCCAGCAGTCCAATCCAAAACTTGAACACTGAAGCTTTCTTT
TRBD2	.	TRBV5-1	TRBJ2-1	CASSLDMSRLAGAKDTMMQFF	TGCGCCAGCAGCTTGGATATGAGTCGACTAGCGGGGGCCAAAGATACAATGATGCAGTTCTTC
TRBD1	.	TRBV7-2	TRBJ2-1	CASSLGGTGGANEQFF	TGTGCCAGCAGCTTAGGGGGGACAGGGGGCGCGAATGAGCAGTTCTTC
TRBD1	.	TRBV15	TRBJ1-5	CATSRADREGQPQHF	TGTGCCACCAGCAGAGCGGACAGGGAGGGTCAGCCCCAGCATTTT
.	.	TRBV19	TRBJ1-2	CASSFDRLNYGYTF	TGTGCCAGTAGTTTCGACAGGCTCAACTATGGCTACACCTTC
.	.	TRBV10-3	TRBJ2-1	CATQGTTSSYNEQFF	TGTGCCACGCAGGGTACTACAAGCTCCTACAATGAGCAGTTCTTC
TRBD1	.	TRBV12-5	TRBJ2-3	CASRTPPRDRDTDTQYF	TGTGCTAGTCGTACCCCGCCCCGGGACAGGGACACAGATACGCAGTATTTT
.	.	TRBV7-2	TRBJ2-3	CASSNQNGGTDTQYF	TGTGCCAGCAGCAATCAGAACGGGGGCACAGATACGCAGTATTTT
TRBD2	once	TRBV19	TRBJ2-2	CASTNDRGFAWGRGGNTGELFF	TGTGCCAGTACTAACGACAGAGGGTTTGCATGGGGCCGGGGGGGGAACACCGGGGAGCTGTTTTTT
TRBD2	.	TRBV3-1/TRBV3-2	TRBJ2-3	CASSQGGGESTDTQYF	TGTGCCAGCAGCCAAGGCGGGGGAGAGAGCACAGATACGCAGTATTTT
TRBD1	.	TRBV10-3	TRBJ1-5	CAIGQGINQPQHF	TGTGCCATTGGACAGGGTATAAATCAGCCCCAGCATTTT
TRBD2	.	TRBV27	TRBJ2-7	CASSLLARLAGASYEQYF	TGTGCCAGCAGTTTATTGGCTAGGCTAGCGGGCGCTTCCTACGAGCAGTACTTC
.	.	TRBV6-1	TRBJ1-5	CASSEAGRAGEPQHF	TGTGCCAGCAGTGAAGCTGGGCGGGCCGGGGAGCCCCAGCATTTT
TRBD1	.	TRBV5-1	TRBJ2-5	CASSSITGVETQYF	TGCGCCAGCAGCTCAATTACAGGGGTAGAGACCCAGTACTTC
.	.	TRBV6-5	TRBJ1-5	CASGSSNSGNPQHF	TGTGCCAGCGGTTCCTCAAACTCCGGGAACCCCCAGCATTTT
.	.	TRBV28	TRBJ2-1	CASSSGKAGLYNEQFF	TGTGCCAGCAGTTCCGGTAAAGCGGGCCTCTACAATGAGCAGTTCTTC
.	.	TRBV3-1/TRBV3-2	TRBJ1-5	CASSQAPGVGPQHF	TGTGCCAGCAGCCAAGCCCCGGGAGTAGGACCCCAGCATTTT
.	.	TRBV20-1	TRBJ2-1	CSASRQNNEQFF	TGCAGTGCTAGTCGCCAGAACAATGAGCAGTTCTTC
.	.	TRBV27	TRBJ2-2	CASRPSSRDTGELFF	TGTGCCAGTCGTCCAAGCTCCAGGGACACCGGGGAGCTGTTTTTT
.	.	TRBV3-1/TRBV3-2	TRBJ2-7	CASSQVTYEQYF	TGTGCCAGCAGCCAAGTCACCTACGAGCAGTACTTC
.	.	TRBV7-2	TRBJ2-7	CASSLVAGNHEQYF	TGTGCCAGCAGCTTAGTCGCAGGGAACCACGAGCAGTACTTC
.	.	TRBV28	TRBJ1-5	CASRTGVSNQPQHF	TGTGCCAGCAGGACAGGCGTTAGCAATCAGCCCCAGCATTTT
TRBD2	.	TRBV11-2	TRBJ2-7	CASRLSGVSSYEQYF	TGTGCCAGCAGACTAAGCGGGGTGAGCTCCTACGAGCAGTACTTC
.	.	TRBV5-3	TRBJ2-7	CAIHPPYEQYF	TGTGCCATACACCCTCCCTACGAGCAGTACTTC
.	.	TRBV5-1	TRBJ2-3	CASSLVGGSTDTQYF	TGCGCCAGCAGCTTGGTAGGAGGGTCCACAGATACGCAGTATTTT
.	once	TRBV24-1	TRBJ2-5	CATSDPPRGGGFRETQYF	TGTGCCACCAGTGACCCCCCTCGTGGGGGAGGTTTTCGAGAGACCCAGTACTTC
.	.	TRBV21-1	TRBJ2-5	CASSLVDRGETQYF	TGTGCCAGCAGCCTTGTGGACAGGGGAGAGACCCAGTACTTC
.	.	TRBV11-2	TRBJ2-7	CASSLRDLTYEQYF	TGTGCCAGCAGCTTACGGGACTTAACCTACGAGCAGTACTTC
TRBD1	.	TRBV28	TRBJ2-4	CASSAGTGAIQYF	TGTGCCAGCAGTGCCGGGACAGGGGCTATTCAGTACTTC
.	.	TRBV4-1	TRBJ2-2	CASSPRGQRGNTGELFF	TGCGCCAGCAGCCCCAGGGGGCAGCGGGGAAACACCGGGGAGCTGTTTTTT
.	.	TRBV19	TRBJ1-1	CASSKQIGAVNTEAFF	TGTGCCAGTAGCAAACAGATTGGGGCAGTGAACACTGAAGCTTTCTTT
TRBD2	.	TRBV7-6	TRBJ2-3	CASSLAGVAGVTDTQYF	TGTGCCAGCAGCTTAGCGGGGGTAGCGGGTGTGACGGATACGCAGTATTTT
.	.	TRBV6-5	TRBJ2-1	CASSSQGGEQFF	TGTGCCAGCAGCTCACAGGGCGGTGAGCAGTTCTTC
.	.	TRBV28	TRBJ2-3	CASSLPTGIQYF	TGTGCCAGCAGTTTACCTACAGGGATACAGTATTTT